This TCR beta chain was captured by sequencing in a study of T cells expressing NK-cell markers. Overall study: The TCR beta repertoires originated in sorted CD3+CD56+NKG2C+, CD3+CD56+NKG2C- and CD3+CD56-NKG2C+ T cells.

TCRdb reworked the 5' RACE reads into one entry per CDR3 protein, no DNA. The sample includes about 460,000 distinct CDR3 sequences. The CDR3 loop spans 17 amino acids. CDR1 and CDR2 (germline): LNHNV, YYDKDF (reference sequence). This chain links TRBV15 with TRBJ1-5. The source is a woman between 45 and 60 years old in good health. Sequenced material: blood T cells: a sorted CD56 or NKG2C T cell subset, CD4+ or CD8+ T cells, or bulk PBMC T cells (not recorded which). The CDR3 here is CATSREGRVFGNQPQHF.